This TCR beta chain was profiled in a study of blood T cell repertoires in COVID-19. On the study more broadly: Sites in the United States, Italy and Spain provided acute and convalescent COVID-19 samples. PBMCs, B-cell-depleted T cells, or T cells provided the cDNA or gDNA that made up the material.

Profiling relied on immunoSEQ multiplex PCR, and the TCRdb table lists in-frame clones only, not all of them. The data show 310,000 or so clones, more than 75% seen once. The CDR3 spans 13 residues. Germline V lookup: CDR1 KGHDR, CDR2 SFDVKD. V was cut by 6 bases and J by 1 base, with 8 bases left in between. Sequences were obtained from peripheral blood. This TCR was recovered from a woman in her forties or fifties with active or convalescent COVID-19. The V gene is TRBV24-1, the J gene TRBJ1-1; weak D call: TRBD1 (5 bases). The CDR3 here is CATSSDRNTEAFF. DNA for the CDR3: TGTGCCACCAGTTCAGACAGGAACACTGAAGCTTTCTTT.